The TCR beta chain under discussion was sequenced for a study of shared clonotypes between healthy human individuals. Repertoires were generated with immunoSEQ multiplex PCR, while TCRdb's copy carries only in-frame clones and drops some. The table records some 2,400,000 clones, approximately 96% of them present only once. The receptor's source is a man aged 18 to 30 in good health. The sequenced sample was naive CD4+ T cells sorted from blood. The subset denotes: CD45RA+ positively selected.

CDR3 amino acids: CASSLVAGGIYYEQYF. The CDR3 DNA reads TGTGCCAGCAGCTTAGTTGCGGGAGGCATCTACTACGAGCAGTACTTC. The J gene is TRBJ2-7, the V gene TRBV7-2, with 8 nucleotides matching TRBD2. This CDR3 is 16 amino acids long. Germline V lookup: CDR1 SGHTA, CDR2 FQGNSA. The J segment lost 3 bases and the V segment lost 1 base, leaving 8 bases of the junction unmatched.